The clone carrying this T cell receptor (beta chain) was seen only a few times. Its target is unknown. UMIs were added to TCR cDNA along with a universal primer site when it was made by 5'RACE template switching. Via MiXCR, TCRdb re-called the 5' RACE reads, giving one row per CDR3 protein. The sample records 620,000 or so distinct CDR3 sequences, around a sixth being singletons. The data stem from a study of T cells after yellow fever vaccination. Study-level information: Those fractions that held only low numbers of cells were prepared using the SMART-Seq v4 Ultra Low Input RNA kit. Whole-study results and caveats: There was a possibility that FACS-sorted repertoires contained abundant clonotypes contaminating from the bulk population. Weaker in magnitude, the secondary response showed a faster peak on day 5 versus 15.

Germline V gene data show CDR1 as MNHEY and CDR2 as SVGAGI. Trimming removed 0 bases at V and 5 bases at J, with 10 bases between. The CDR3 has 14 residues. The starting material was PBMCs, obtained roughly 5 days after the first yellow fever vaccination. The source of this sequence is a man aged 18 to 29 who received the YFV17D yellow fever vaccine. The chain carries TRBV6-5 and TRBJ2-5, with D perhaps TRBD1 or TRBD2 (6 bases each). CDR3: CASSYSGGQETQYF. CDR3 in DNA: TGTGCCAGCAGTTACTCGGGGGGCCAGGAGACCCAGTACTTC.